These T cell receptor beta chains were read from a single sample in a study of cytomegalovirus exposure and HLA in healthy donors. The data were produced by immunoSEQ multiplex PCR, yet TCRdb's version contains in-frame clones alone and is incomplete. The sample has around 93,000 clones, roughly four fifths seen once. Sequenced sample: PBMCs. Receptors were obtained from a man aged 30 to 45 in good health and CMV-seropositive. CDR3s include the opening cysteine and the closing phenylalanine or tryptophan. D genes are given only for firm matches. Clone sizes are given selectively: once, few, many, or a class where the clone is expanded.

CDR3: CASSFGQLGEKLFF; DNA: TGCGCCAGCAGCTTCGGACAATTGGGTGAAAAACTGTTTTTT; D: .; size: .; length: 14; V: TRBV5-1; J: TRBJ1-4
CDR3: CASNGQGAGVTEAFF; DNA: TGTGCCAGCAACGGACAGGGGGCTGGGGTCACTGAAGCTTTCTTT; D: TRBD1; size: .; length: 15; V: TRBV28; J: TRBJ1-1
CDR3: CASSAAGDNEQFF; DNA: TGTGCCAGCAGTGCCGCGGGGGACAATGAGCAGTTCTTC; D: TRBD2; size: .; length: 13; V: TRBV25-1; J: TRBJ2-1
CDR3: CSVEDPRGNEQFF; DNA: TGCAGCGTTGAAGATCCTAGAGGCAATGAGCAGTTCTTC; D: .; size: .; length: 13; V: TRBV29-1; J: TRBJ2-1
CDR3: CASSVGVTQYF; DNA: TGTGCCAGCAGCGTAGGAGTGACCCAGTACTTC; D: .; size: .; length: 11; V: TRBV9; J: TRBJ2-5
CDR3: CASSPAGPDTGELFF; DNA: TGTGCCAGCAGCCCGGCGGGACCGGACACCGGGGAGCTGTTTTTT; D: .; size: .; length: 15; V: TRBV7-9; J: TRBJ2-2
CDR3: CASSQDPSGRGTGELFF; DNA: TGTGCCAGCAGCCAAGATCCCAGCGGGAGGGGGACCGGGGAGCTGTTTTTT; D: TRBD2; size: .; length: 17; V: TRBV14; J: TRBJ2-2
CDR3: CASSLDGRKSYTF; DNA: TGTGCCAGTAGTCTAGACGGTCGTAAGAGCTACACCTTC; D: .; size: .; length: 13; V: TRBV19; J: TRBJ1-2
CDR3: CASSLGSGSTDTQYF; DNA: TGTGCCAGCAGCTTGGGTAGCGGAAGCACAGATACGCAGTATTTT; D: .; size: .; length: 15; V: TRBV5-4; J: TRBJ2-3
CDR3: CASSEDGEQFF; DNA: TGTGCCAGCAGTGAAGACGGTGAGCAGTTCTTC; D: .; size: .; length: 11; V: TRBV2; J: TRBJ2-1
CDR3: CASSLLQVRETQYF; DNA: TGCGCCAGCAGCTTGTTACAGGTTAGAGAGACCCAGTACTTC; D: .; size: .; length: 14; V: TRBV5-1; J: TRBJ2-5
CDR3: CASSQDHRGPYEQYF; DNA: TGCGCCAGCAGCCAGGATCACAGGGGGCCGTACGAGCAGTACTTC; D: TRBD1; size: .; length: 15; V: TRBV4-3; J: TRBJ2-7
CDR3: CASSLLADNEQFF; DNA: TGTGCCAGCAGTTTATTGGCGGACAATGAGCAGTTCTTC; D: .; size: .; length: 13; V: TRBV27; J: TRBJ2-1
CDR3: CASSSRGTEAFF; DNA: TGTGCCAGCAGTTCAAGGGGAACTGAAGCTTTCTTT; D: .; size: few; length: 12; V: TRBV6-1; J: TRBJ1-1
CDR3: CSVRDQETQYF; DNA: TGCAGCGTTCGGGACCAAGAGACCCAGTACTTC; D: .; size: .; length: 11; V: TRBV29-1; J: TRBJ2-5
CDR3: CASRVGQGNQPQHF; DNA: TGTGCCAGCAGGGTAGGACAGGGCAATCAGCCCCAGCATTTT; D: TRBD1; size: .; length: 14; V: TRBV27; J: TRBJ1-5
CDR3: CASSLSSPGRVGEATNEKLFF; DNA: TGTGCCAGCAGTTTATCGTCTCCAGGACGGGTCGGGGAAGCAACTAATGAAAAACTGTTTTTT; D: .; size: few; length: 21; V: TRBV27; J: TRBJ1-4
CDR3: CASSTSGGNYGYTF; DNA: TGCGCCAGCAGCACGAGCGGGGGGAACTATGGCTACACCTTC; D: .; size: .; length: 14; V: TRBV5-1; J: TRBJ1-2
CDR3: CASSFGYTDTQYF; DNA: TGTGCCAGCAGTTTCGGGTACACAGATACGCAGTATTTT; D: .; size: .; length: 13; V: TRBV28; J: TRBJ2-3
CDR3: CASTPTLRERIDTQYF; DNA: TGTGCCAGCACTCCAACCCTGCGGGAGCGTATAGATACGCAGTATTTT; D: TRBD2; size: .; length: 16; V: TRBV6-7; J: TRBJ2-3
CDR3: CASSQEGGWVARDNEQFF; DNA: TGTGCCAGCAGCCAAGAAGGAGGGTGGGTGGCAAGGGACAATGAGCAGTTCTTC; D: .; size: .; length: 18; V: TRBV14; J: TRBJ2-1
CDR3: CASSVVGLGVTEAFF; DNA: TGTGCCAGCAGCGTAGTAGGTTTAGGGGTTACTGAAGCTTTCTTT; D: .; size: once; length: 15; V: TRBV9; J: TRBJ1-1
CDR3: CSSNTGTGPGYTF; DNA: TGTTCCAGCAACACCGGGACAGGTCCTGGCTACACCTTC; D: TRBD1; size: once; length: 13; V: TRBV7-9; J: TRBJ1-2
CDR3: CASSVIETGELFF; DNA: TGTGCCAGCAGTGTGATAGAGACCGGGGAGCTGTTTTTT; D: .; size: .; length: 13; V: TRBV25-1; J: TRBJ2-2
CDR3: CASSAPGGIYGYTF; DNA: TGTGCCAGCAGTGCCCCGGGGGGCATCTATGGCTACACCTTC; D: .; size: .; length: 14; V: TRBV6-5; J: TRBJ1-2
CDR3: CASSPGMVYEQYF; DNA: TGCGCCAGCAGCCCCGGGATGGTCTACGAGCAGTACTTC; D: .; size: .; length: 13; V: TRBV5-1; J: TRBJ2-7
CDR3: CASSQEQGSSYEQYF; DNA: TGTGCCAGCAGCCAAGAACAGGGGAGCTCCTACGAGCAGTACTTC; D: TRBD1; size: .; length: 15; V: TRBV4-2; J: TRBJ2-7
CDR3: CASTGQMVHEQFF; DNA: TGTGCCAGCACGGGACAGATGGTCCATGAGCAGTTCTTC; D: TRBD1; size: .; length: 13; V: TRBV25-1; J: TRBJ2-1
CDR3: CASSPSGGSNTGELFF; DNA: TGTGCCAGCTCACCCTCGGGGGGTTCGAACACCGGGGAGCTGTTTTTT; D: TRBD2; size: .; length: 16; V: TRBV18; J: TRBJ2-2
CDR3: CASSSVTVTNF; DNA: TGTGCCAGCAGCTCAGTCACGGTGACTAACTTC; D: .; size: .; length: 11; V: TRBV11-2; J: TRBJ2-7
CDR3: CASTPPRGGNQPQHF; DNA: TGTGCCAGCACCCCTCCGCGGGGAGGCAATCAGCCCCAGCATTTT; D: .; size: .; length: 15; V: TRBV6-6; J: TRBJ1-5
CDR3: CASSYSGTPIEAFF; DNA: TGTGCCAGCAGTTACTCCGGGACACCAATTGAAGCTTTCTTT; D: .; size: .; length: 14; V: TRBV6-6; J: TRBJ1-1
CDR3: CASSHTGVNTEAFF; DNA: TGTGCCAGCAGTCATACAGGGGTGAACACTGAAGCTTTCTTT; D: TRBD1; size: once; length: 14; V: TRBV5-4; J: TRBJ1-1
CDR3: CASSSSGTGELFF; DNA: TGTGCCAGCAGCTCCAGCGGCACCGGGGAGCTGTTTTTT; D: .; size: few; length: 13; V: TRBV11-2; J: TRBJ2-2
CDR3: CAWNPTGRFYGYTF; DNA: TGTGCCTGGAATCCGACAGGGAGGTTCTATGGCTACACCTTC; D: TRBD1; size: .; length: 14; V: TRBV30; J: TRBJ1-2
CDR3: CASSSPRTDTQYF; DNA: TGTGCCAGCAGTAGCCCCCGGACAGATACGCAGTATTTT; D: .; size: .; length: 13; V: TRBV6-5; J: TRBJ2-3
CDR3: CATRTSVSTGELFF; DNA: TGTGCCACTAGGACTAGCGTGAGCACCGGGGAGCTGTTTTTT; D: TRBD2; size: .; length: 14; V: TRBV28; J: TRBJ2-2
CDR3: CASSRRGAHRTGTISTDTQYF; DNA: TGTGCCAGCAGCCGAAGGGGGGCTCATCGGACAGGGACCATAAGCACAGATACGCAGTATTTT; D: TRBD1; size: .; length: 21; V: TRBV27; J: TRBJ2-3
CDR3: CASSLGGRDYGYTF; DNA: TGCGCCAGCAGCTTGGGCGGCAGGGACTATGGCTACACCTTC; D: .; size: .; length: 14; V: TRBV5-1; J: TRBJ1-2
CDR3: CASLDRAGWQETQYF; DNA: TGTGCCAGCCTCGATCGGGCAGGGTGGCAAGAGACCCAGTACTTC; D: .; size: .; length: 15; V: TRBV18; J: TRBJ2-5
CDR3: CASSLLAGGTDTQYF; DNA: TGTGCCAGCAGTTTACTAGCGGGAGGCACAGATACGCAGTATTTT; D: TRBD2; size: .; length: 15; V: TRBV2; J: TRBJ2-3
CDR3: CASSLGGNSNQPQHF; DNA: TGCGCCAGCAGCTTGGGGGGCAATAGCAATCAGCCCCAGCATTTT; D: .; size: .; length: 15; V: TRBV5-1; J: TRBJ1-5
CDR3: CATSRDHPTSGVSYEQYF; DNA: TGTGCCACCAGCAGAGATCACCCCACTAGCGGGGTATCCTACGAGCAGTACTTC; D: TRBD2; size: .; length: 18; V: TRBV15; J: TRBJ2-7